One sample yielded the 20 T cell receptor beta chains listed below, sequenced in a study of persistence of HIV-infected CD4 T cells. These receptors have no identified antigens. Cells were stimulated nonspecifically with anti-CD3/anti-CD28 magnetic beads. CD4+ T cells upregulating both CD40 ligand and CD69 were sorted as responding cells. The immunoSEQ assay was version 4, run in survey mode. Only in-frame clones appear in the TCRdb table, and some are missing; sequencing was by immunoSEQ multiplex PCR. The profile shows 40,000 to 55,000 clones, around 89% of them singletons. The material sequenced was CD4+ T cells sorted from PBMCs after roughly 18-hour stimulation, taken from a patient who received antiretroviral therapy. These receptors were collected from an adult woman with HIV who was CMV-seropositive.

The CDR3, as DNA: TGTGCCAGCAGTGAGAATCAGGGGGCCAGGCAGCCCCAGCATTTT. Translated: CASSENQGARQPQHF. The chain has TRBV6-1 and TRBJ1-5, with 8 nucleotides matching TRBD1. Per the germline V gene, CDR1 is MNHNS and CDR2 is SASEGT. The trim removed 3 bases at V and 7 bases at J, leaving 8 bases unmatched. The CDR3 spans 15 residues.

The chain has TRBV27 and TRBJ2-1, with a weak D call TRBD1 (7 bases). The CDR3 totals 13 residues. V was cut by 7 bases and J by 7 bases, with 14 bases left in between. CDR1 and CDR2 from the germline V gene are MNHEY and SMNVEV (reference sequence). Here the CDR3 reads CASTETGRNEQFF. CDR3 nucleotides: TGTGCCAGCACCGAGACAGGGAGGAATGAGCAGTTCTTC.

CDR3 loop: CASRQTGVEGYTF. The CDR3 coding sequence is TGTGCCAGCCGCCAGACAGGGGTGGAAGGCTACACCTTC. The rearrangement joins TRBV2 to TRBJ1-2; the match to TRBD1 covers 8 bases. Germline assignment: CDR1 SNHLY and CDR2 FYNNEI. V lost 8 bases, J lost 8 bases, and 10 bases stayed unmatched. This CDR3 spans 13 amino acids.

This clone appeared once. The V call is TRBV30, the J call TRBJ1-2; D is possibly TRBD1 (6 bases). The V and J ends lost 3 bases and 4 bases respectively, with 21 bases between them. Germline V gene data show CDR1 as GTSNPN and CDR2 as SVGIG (reference sequence). The CDR3 runs to 16 residues. This CDR3 reads CAWRGGQTQALYGYTF. The CDR3 DNA sequence: TGTGCCTGGAGGGGCGGACAGACCCAAGCCCTCTATGGCTACACCTTC.

In DNA form, the CDR3 reads TGTGCCACCAGTGAATCCGGGGGGGGCAATCAGCCCCAGCATTTT. Protein: CATSESGGGNQPQHF. The J gene is TRBJ1-5, the V gene TRBV24-1; possibly TRBD1 for D (5 bases). The V end lost 4 bases, the J end lost 2 bases, and 11 bases lay between the germline ends. The CDR3 has 15 amino acids. CDR1 is KGHDR, CDR2 SFDVKD, per germline.

This clone was picked up one time. The chain uses TRBV5-8 and TRBJ1-2, with D possibly being TRBD1 (6 bases). The V and J ends lost 0 bases and 4 bases respectively, with 10 bases between them. The CDR3 has 14 amino acids. Per the germline V gene, CDR1 is SGHTS and CDR2 is YDEGEE. The CDR3 protein is CASSLASRGYGYTF. CDR3 DNA: TGTGCCAGCAGCTTGGCCAGCAGGGGCTATGGCTACACCTTC.

The rearrangement joins TRBV19 to TRBJ2-1; tentatively, D is TRBD1 or TRBD2 (5 bases each). This CDR3 comprises 18 residues. V lost 3 bases to trimming and J lost 8 bases, with 26 bases between them. CDR1 is LNHDA, CDR2 SQIVND, per germline (reference sequence). The CDR3 region has the DNA TGTGCCAGTAGTATTAAAAATGTTCGTGGACTCCAGGGCCATGAGCAGTTCTTC. Translating gives CASSIKNVRGLQGHEQFF.

The V and J genes are TRBV15 and TRBJ2-3, with 7 bases matching TRBD2. The CDR3 covers 15 residues. Germline assignment: CDR1 LNHNV and CDR2 YYDKDF (reference sequence). V was clipped by 5 bases and J by 5 bases; unmatched bases: 10. For the CDR3, the DNA is TGTGCCACCAGCCTGGGAGGGGACGGTGGAGATACGCAGTATTTT. It is translated as CATSLGGDGGDTQYF.

This sequence joins TRBV30 and TRBJ1-2; 9 nucleotides align to TRBD1. Germline loops: CDR1 GTSNPN, CDR2 SVGIG (reference sequence). The CDR3 runs to 12 residues. The J segment lost 4 bases and the V segment lost 5 bases, leaving 2 bases of the junction unmatched. CDR3: CAWEDRGYGYTF. In DNA form, the CDR3 reads TGTGCCTGGGAGGACAGGGGCTATGGCTACACCTTC.

V is TRBV5-5 and J is TRBJ2-4, with D possibly TRBD2 on 6 matching bases. Germline loops: CDR1 SGHKS, CDR2 YYEKEE (reference sequence). The CDR3 totals 15 residues. The V end lost 4 bases, the J end lost 5 bases, and 16 bases lay between the germline ends. In nucleotides, the CDR3 is TGTGCCAGCAGCCGGGCATGGGACTTTCAAAACATTCAGTACTTC. This sequence encodes CASSRAWDFQNIQYF.

The rearrangement joins TRBV12-3 or TRBV12-4 to TRBJ2-7; 9 nucleotides match TRBD1. The CDR3 loop spans 13 amino acids. V was pared by 7 bases and J by 6 bases, with 7 bases of the junction left unmatched. In nucleotides, the CDR3 is TGTGCCAGCAAAACGGACAGGGGCGCCGAGCAGTACGTC. Protein sequence: CASKTDRGAEQYV.

CDR3 DNA sequence: TGTGCCAGTAGCCAGACCGGGGAGCTGTTTTTT. It translates to CASSQTGELFF. The rearrangement uses TRBV19 and TRBJ2-2; D gene uncertain. Germline-derived CDR1 and CDR2 are LNHDA and SQIVND (reference sequence). This CDR3 is 11 amino acids long. With 6 bases removed from V and 5 bases from J, the gap between germline ends came to 4 bases.

This chain uses TRBV6-5 with TRBJ1-2, with D uncertain. The ends were cut back, 6 bases at V and 2 bases at J, with 13 bases in the middle. Germline CDR1 is MNHEY and CDR2 is SVGAGI. The CDR3 is made up of 14 amino acids. DNA of the CDR3: TGTGCCAGCAGCGGCGGCCGCACGAACTATGGCTACACCTTC. It translates to CASSGGRTNYGYTF.

J is TRBJ1-1 and V is TRBV7-8; D ambiguous. Germline CDR1 is SGHVS and CDR2 is FQNEAQ. The CDR3 covers 12 residues. Trimming removed 7 bases at V and 11 bases at J, with 17 bases between. DNA of the CDR3: TGTGCCAGCACCCCGATGAGGGAAGGGGCTTTCTTT. Amino acid sequence: CASTPMREGAFF.

The chain employs TRBV27 and TRBJ2-7; TRBD2 aligns across 7 bases. CDR1 is MNHEY and CDR2 is SMNVEV in the germline V gene (reference sequence). V was clipped by 7 bases and J by 1 base; unmatched bases: 19. The CDR3 totals 18 residues. The CDR3 region is CASTIQWRGRDLSYEQYF. The CDR3 bases are TGTGCCAGCACCATACAGTGGCGGGGGAGAGATTTATCCTACGAGCAGTACTTC.

This clone was observed a single time. The rearrangement uses TRBV27 and TRBJ1-5, with 10 bases aligning to TRBD1. The CDR3 runs 19 residues. The V segment lost 5 bases and the J segment 0 bases; nucleotides outside the gene matches: 13. Germline V gives CDR1 MNHEY, CDR2 SMNVEV (reference sequence). Here the CDR3 reads CASSSRWDRGQYSNQPQHF. For the CDR3, the DNA is TGTGCCAGCAGTAGCCGTTGGGACAGGGGCCAGTATAGCAATCAGCCCCAGCATTTT.

The J gene is TRBJ2-2, the V gene TRBV2; a weak D match, TRBD2 (6 bases). The germline V gene encodes CDR1 SNHLY and CDR2 FYNNEI. Trimming removed 7 bases from V and 5 bases from J, with 11 bases in between. CDR3 length: 13 residues. CDR3 in amino acids: CASTLRGTGELFF. The CDR3 DNA reads as TGTGCCAGCACCCTTCGGGGGACCGGGGAGCTGTTTTTT.

The V and J genes are TRBV6-5 and TRBJ2-1; 10 bases fit TRBD2. The CDR3 runs to 15 residues. With 5 bases clipped from V and 7 bases from J, the junction kept 8 bases outside the gene matches. Germline-derived CDR1 and CDR2 are MNHEY and SVGAGI. The CDR3 is CASSLSGGKGNEQFF. In DNA, the CDR3 is TGTGCCAGCAGTCTTAGCGGGGGGAAAGGGAATGAGCAGTTCTTC.

In this sample, this clone turned up once. The chain joins TRBV30 to TRBJ2-2; TRBD1 or TRBD2 may be the D gene (5 bases each). Germline V gene sequence: CDR1 GTSNPN, CDR2 SVGIG (reference sequence). The CDR3 totals 15 residues. The CDR3 here is CAFTRGAANTGELFF. CDR3 sequence (DNA): TGTGCTTTCACCCGAGGGGCTGCGAACACCGGGGAGCTGTTTTTT.

The rearrangement uses TRBV7-2 and TRBJ2-7; D ambiguous. V was trimmed by 0 bases and J by 0 bases, leaving 9 bases between them. Germline loops: CDR1 SGHTA, CDR2 FQGNSA. The CDR3 spans 15 residues. The DNA of the CDR3 is TGTGCCAGCAGCTTAGCTGACCATAACTCCTACGAGCAGTACTTC. Amino acids: CASSLADHNSYEQYF.